The 9 T cell receptor beta chains in this list originate from one sample, sequenced in a study of beta chain features in type 1 diabetes. Their cognate antigens are unknown. Expressed TCRB transcripts were sequenced after all isolated RNA was converted to cDNA. The repertoire was sequenced with immunoSEQ multiplex PCR; TCRdb's copy has only in-frame clones and lacks some. Here the sample spans 300,000 to 400,000 clones, 9.6% being singletons. Study-level results: For Type 1 diabetes patients, all four CD4+ subsets carried TCRB CDR3s that were moderately but significantly shorter.

The material sequenced was central memory CD4+ T cells from blood. The receptors derive from a young man with type 1 diabetes.

This clone was found a few times. The V and J genes are TRBV7-2 and TRBJ2-5; 9 nucleotides align to TRBD1. Germline V CDR1 and CDR2: SGHTA, FQGNSA. The CDR3 sequence is 15 residues long. After removal of 5 bases from V and 4 bases from J, the junction contained 8 bases not matched to a gene. The CDR3 loop reads CASSNLGQGGETQYF. The CDR3 DNA sequence: TGTGCCAGCAGCAATCTGGGACAGGGTGGAGAGACCCAGTACTTC.

This clone appeared many times. The chain couples TRBV19 to TRBJ1-2, with 9 bases identical to TRBD1. The CDR3 loop spans 13 amino acids. V shed 3 bases, J shed 5 bases, and the junction held 1 base outside the gene matches. From germline, CDR1 is LNHDA and CDR2 SQIVND (reference sequence). CDR3 region: CASSMDRGYGYTF. The CDR3 region has the DNA TGTGCCAGTAGTATGGACAGGGGTTATGGCTACACCTTC.

V and J are TRBV19 and TRBJ2-1, with D perhaps assigned TRBD1 or TRBD2 (5 bases each). V was cut by 7 bases and J by 6 bases, with 16 bases left in between. This CDR3 is 14 amino acids long. Looked up from germline, CDR1 is LNHDA and CDR2 is SQIVND (reference sequence). The CDR3 reads CASNPTGTLNEQFF. For the CDR3, the DNA is TGTGCCAGTAACCCTACCGGGACCCTCAATGAGCAGTTCTTC.

Remarks on this clone: One end of the junction varies from germline; a read error may be responsible. The chain is built from TRBV10-3 and TRBJ1-1; no clear D. CDR3 length: 13 residues. The V gene's germline CDR1 is ENHRY and CDR2 SYGVKD. CDR3 region: CASSATQNTEAFF. The CDR3 bases are TGTGCCAGCAGTGCCACGCAGAACACTGAAGCTTTCTTT.

This clone was counted a single time. A much more abundant neighbour one base away suggests this may be a read error. This chain joins TRBV28 and TRBJ2-1; D unclear. Germline loops: CDR1 MDHEN, CDR2 SYDVKM. The CDR3 contains 11 residues. The ends were cut back, 3 bases at V and 9 bases at J, with 6 bases in the middle. CDR3 DNA sequence: TGTGCCAGCAGTTTTGTCACTGAGCAGTTCTTC. This codes for CASSFVTEQFF. The full variable domain, with the rest looked up from reference TRBV28 and TRBJ2-1, is DVKVTQSSRYLVKRTGEKVFLECVQDMDHENMFWYRQDPGLGLRLIYFSYDVKMKEKGDIPEGYSVSREKKERFSLILESASTNQTSMYLCASSFVTEQFFGPGTRLTVL.

This clone appeared a few times. The chain couples TRBV9 to TRBJ1-2; the D gene is possibly TRBD1 (5 bases). Germline V gene sequence: CDR1 SGDLS, CDR2 YYNGEE. Trimming left V 0 bases short and J 6 bases short, with 6 bases between. There are 12 residues in the CDR3. The CDR3 spells CASSVDRNGYTF. The CDR3 bases are TGTGCCAGCAGCGTAGACAGGAATGGCTACACCTTC.

The chain employs TRBV2 and TRBJ2-7; D gene unclear. Germline V gene sequence: CDR1 SNHLY, CDR2 FYNNEI. With 6 bases removed from V and 2 bases from J, the gap between germline ends came to 8 bases. There are 12 residues in the CDR3. CDR3 in amino acids: CASSFTTYEQYF. The CDR3 bases are TGTGCCAGCAGCTTCACAACCTACGAGCAGTACTTC. The complete variable domain, with remaining parts taken from reference TRBV2 and TRBJ2-7, reads EPEVTQTPSHQVTQMGQEVILRCVPISNHLYFYWYRQILGQKVEFLVSFYNNEISEKSEIFDDQFSVERPDGSNFTLKIRSTKLEDSAMYFCASSFTTYEQYFGPGTRLTVT.

This clone occurred a few times. Here the CDR3 reads CASSAGTDSQETQYF. In DNA, the CDR3 is TGTGCCAGCAGCGCCGGGACAGATTCCCAAGAGACCCAGTACTTC. The J gene is TRBJ2-5, the V gene TRBV7-7; 7 bases are a match to TRBD1. V lost 5 bases and J lost 1; bases outside the gene matches: 7. The germline gives CDR1 SSHAT, CDR2 FNYEAQ (reference sequence). This CDR3 has 15 residues.

This clone was counted between two and nine times. V gene TRBV18 combines with J gene TRBJ1-2; the D is unclear. The germline V and J ends were trimmed by 0 bases and 4 bases, with 15 bases remaining between them. The germline CDR1 and CDR2 sequences are KGHSH and LQKENI. The CDR3 runs 16 residues. CDR3 sequence: CASSPPGVGNFYGYTF. CDR3 sequence (DNA): TGTGCCAGCTCACCACCGGGAGTAGGGAACTTCTATGGCTACACCTTC.